This T cell receptor beta chain comes out of a study of blood T cell repertoires in COVID-19 (dated by TCRdb to the early 2020s). Looking at the study overall: Samples from collaborators originated in the United States, Italy and Spain and spanned both the acute and convalescent phases of COVID-19. The prospective study material was composed of cDNA or gDNA derived from T cells, B-cell-depleted T cells, or PBMCs. The dataset comprised deeply sampled blood TCRbeta repertoires from subjects exposed to, actively infected with, or recovered from COVID-19. The repertoires were made available in a free public database intended to serve as a resource for research on the immune response to SARS-CoV-2. Samples came from the ongoing ImmuneRACE study (first 160 participants) plus 1,254 subjects from 6 global collaborators. The sample metadata nearly always contained a de-identified subject ID, COVID-19 status, age in years and sex. HLA class I and class II types, where available, came from metadata supplied by the sample provider rather than from assay-based typing.

Germline trimming amounts to 4 bases on V and 7 bases on J, with 6 as the count of junction bases outside the gene matches. CDR1 and CDR2 were assigned from the germline V gene as MNHEY and SVGAGI. From cysteine to phenylalanine, the CDR3 is 14 amino acids long. CDR3 DNA only is kept here, 42 bases in frame from base 1. Each collaborating institution followed its own protocols to collect whole blood in K2EDTA tubes. For TCRbeta analysis, collaborator samples were shipped as frozen whole blood, as isolated PBMCs, or as DNA extracted from either sample type. TCRbeta CDR3 regions were amplified from genomic DNA by means of the immunoSEQ Assay, a bias-controlled multiplex PCR. Turning to the authors' computational methods: Within the assay, amplification of reference gene primers was used to estimate how many nucleated cells each sample contained. To quantify the absolute abundance of each unique TCRbeta CDR3 rearrangement, sequence reads were collapsed and filtered. For each sample, productive Simpson clonality was calculated as the square root of Simpson's diversity index across productive rearrangements. In TCRdb, the immuneACCESS table is reduced to in-frame sequences with V and J assigned. These tables do not hold every clone; where another copy was compared, an unresolved V gene accounts for under half, and the others remain unexplained. The V and J calls and clone size are taken from that table; D and trimming were inferred from the DNA. Across this sample there are about 120,000 clones, with approximately 82% seen only once. The ten most abundant clones make up around 7.6% of the sample.

Findings and caveats that apply to the study as a whole: The amount of clinical and demographic metadata varied by source and participant and was provided uncurated.

This clone appeared a few times. Its recognized antigen is unknown. Per-nucleotide qualities are absent, and no much larger clonotype sits a single base away. Sequenced sample: peripheral blood. The rearrangement combines TRBV6-5 with TRBJ2-7, and 11 bases in between align with TRBD2. This clonotype originated in a man in his 70s with active or convalescent COVID-19. The CDR3 in this case is CASSLAGGPFEQYF. The bases read TGTGCCAGCAGTTTAGCGGGAGGGCCTTTTGAGCAGTACTTC.